The present entry profiles one TCR beta chain with its context. The length of the CDR3 is 15 residues. Looked up from germline, CDR1 is LNHNV and CDR2 is YYDKDF (reference sequence). The V and J ends lost 8 bases and 1 base, in that order; junction bases with no gene match: 8. The sample originates from a study of CD8 T cells in ankylosing spondylitis. In TCRdb, the 5' RACE reads were re-called with MiXCR into one record per CDR3 protein. The profile shows approximately 350,000 distinct CDR3 sequences, 20% to 25% of them singletons. Sequenced: blood, either unsorted or a sorted T cell fraction (not recorded which). This receptor was identified in a male donor with ankylosing spondylitis or in good health (not recorded which). The V gene is TRBV15, the J gene TRBJ1-1; 9 positions match TRBD1. CDR3 nucleotide sequence: TGTGCCACCTCCACCGGGACAGGGTCGAACACTGAAGCTTTCTTT. Amino acids: CATSTGTGSNTEAFF.